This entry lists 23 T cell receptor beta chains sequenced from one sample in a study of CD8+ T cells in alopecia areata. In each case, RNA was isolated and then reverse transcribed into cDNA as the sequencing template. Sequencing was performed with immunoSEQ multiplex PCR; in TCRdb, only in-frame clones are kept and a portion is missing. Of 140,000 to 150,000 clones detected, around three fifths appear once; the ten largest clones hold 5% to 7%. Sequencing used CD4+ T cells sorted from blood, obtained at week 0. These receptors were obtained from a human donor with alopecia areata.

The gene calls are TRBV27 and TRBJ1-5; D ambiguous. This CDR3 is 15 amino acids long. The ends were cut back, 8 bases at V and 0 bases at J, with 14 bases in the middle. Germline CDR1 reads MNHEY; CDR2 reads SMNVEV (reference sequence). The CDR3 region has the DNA TGTGCCAGCTGTCCTAATGTCTATAGCAATCAGCCCCAGCATTTT. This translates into CASCPNVYSNQPQHF.

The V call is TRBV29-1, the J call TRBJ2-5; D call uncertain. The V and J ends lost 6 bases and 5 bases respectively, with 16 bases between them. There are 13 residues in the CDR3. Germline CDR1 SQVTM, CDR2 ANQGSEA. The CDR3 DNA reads TGCAGCGTCACCGTACAGCTAGGGGAGACCCAGTACTTC. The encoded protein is CSVTVQLGETQYF.

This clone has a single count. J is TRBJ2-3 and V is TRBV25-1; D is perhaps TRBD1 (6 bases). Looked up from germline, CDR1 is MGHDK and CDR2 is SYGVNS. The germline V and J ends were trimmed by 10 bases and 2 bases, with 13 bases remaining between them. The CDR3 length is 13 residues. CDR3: CAIRMGATDTQYF. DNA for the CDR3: TGTGCCATCCGGATGGGGGCCACAGATACGCAGTATTTT.

The CDR3 here is CASTLSGGAGTGELFF. DNA of the CDR3: TGTGCCAGTACCCTTAGCGGGGGGGCTGGGACCGGGGAGCTGTTTTTT. V usage is TRBV19 and J usage is TRBJ2-2; TRBD2 matches at 11 bases. Germline V gene sequence: CDR1 LNHDA, CDR2 SQIVND (reference sequence). V lost 7 bases and J lost 5; bases outside the gene matches: 9. This CDR3 has 16 residues.

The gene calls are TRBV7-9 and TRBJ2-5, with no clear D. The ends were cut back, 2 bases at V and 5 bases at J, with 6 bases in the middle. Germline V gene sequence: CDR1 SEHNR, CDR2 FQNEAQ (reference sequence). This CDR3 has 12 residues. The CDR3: CASSLFMETQYF. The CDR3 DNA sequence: TGTGCCAGCAGCTTATTCATGGAGACCCAGTACTTC. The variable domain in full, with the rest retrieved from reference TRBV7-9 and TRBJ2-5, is DTGVSQNPRHKITKRGQNVTFRCDPISEHNRLYWYRQTLGQGPEFLTYFQNEAQLEKSRLLSDRFSAERPKGSFSTLEIQRTEQGDSAMYLCASSLFMETQYFGPGTRLLVL.

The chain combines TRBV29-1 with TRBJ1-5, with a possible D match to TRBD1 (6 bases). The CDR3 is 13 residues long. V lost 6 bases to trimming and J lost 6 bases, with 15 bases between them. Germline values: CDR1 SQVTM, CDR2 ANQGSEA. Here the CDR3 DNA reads TGCAGCGTCTCTGGGGGGCCAGGTCAGCCCCAGCATTTT. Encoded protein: CSVSGGPGQPQHF.

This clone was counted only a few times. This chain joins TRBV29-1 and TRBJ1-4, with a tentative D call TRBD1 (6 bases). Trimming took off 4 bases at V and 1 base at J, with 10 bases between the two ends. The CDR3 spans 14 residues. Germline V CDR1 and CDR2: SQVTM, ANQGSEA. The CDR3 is CSVAVDRTNEKLFF. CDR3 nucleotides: TGCAGCGTTGCGGTGGACAGAACTAATGAAAAACTGTTTTTT. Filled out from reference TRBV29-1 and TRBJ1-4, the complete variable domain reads SAVISQKPSRDICQRGTSLTIQCQVDSQVTMMFWYRQQPGQSLTLIATANQGSEATYESGFVIDKFPISRPNLTFSTLTVSNMSPEDSSIYLCSVAVDRTNEKLFFGSGTQLSVL.

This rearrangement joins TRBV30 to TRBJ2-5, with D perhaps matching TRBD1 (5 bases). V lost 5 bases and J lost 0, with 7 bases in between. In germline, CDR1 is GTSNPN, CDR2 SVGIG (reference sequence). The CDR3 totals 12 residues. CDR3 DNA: TGTGCCTGGGGGGCGTACCAAGAGACCCAGTACTTC. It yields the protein CAWGAYQETQYF.

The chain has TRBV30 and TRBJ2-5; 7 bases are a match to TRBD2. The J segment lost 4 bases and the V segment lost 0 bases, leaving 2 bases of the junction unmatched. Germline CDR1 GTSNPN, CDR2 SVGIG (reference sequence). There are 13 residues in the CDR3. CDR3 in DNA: TGTGCCTGGAGTGTTCTAGCGGTAGAGACCCAGTACTTC. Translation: CAWSVLAVETQYF.

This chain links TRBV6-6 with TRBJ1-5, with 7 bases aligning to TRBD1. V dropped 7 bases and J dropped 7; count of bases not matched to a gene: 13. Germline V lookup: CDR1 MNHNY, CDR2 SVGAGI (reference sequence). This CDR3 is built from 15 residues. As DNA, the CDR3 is TGTGCCAGCATGAGAATCAGGGGGATGCAACAGCCCCAGCATTTT. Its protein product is CASMRIRGMQQPQHF.

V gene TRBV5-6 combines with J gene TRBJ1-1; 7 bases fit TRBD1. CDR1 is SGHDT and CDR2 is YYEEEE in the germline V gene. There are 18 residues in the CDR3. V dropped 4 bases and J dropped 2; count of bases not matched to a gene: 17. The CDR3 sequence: CASSTSPFSTGANTEAFF. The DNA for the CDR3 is TGTGCCAGCAGCACCTCACCCTTCAGTACAGGGGCAAACACTGAAGCTTTCTTT.

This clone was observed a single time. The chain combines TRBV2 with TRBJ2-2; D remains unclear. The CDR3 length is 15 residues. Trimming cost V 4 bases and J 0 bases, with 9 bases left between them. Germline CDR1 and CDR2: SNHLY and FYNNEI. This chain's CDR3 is CASSAGLANTGELFF. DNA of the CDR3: TGTGCCAGCAGTGCCGGGCTCGCGAACACCGGGGAGCTGTTTTTT.

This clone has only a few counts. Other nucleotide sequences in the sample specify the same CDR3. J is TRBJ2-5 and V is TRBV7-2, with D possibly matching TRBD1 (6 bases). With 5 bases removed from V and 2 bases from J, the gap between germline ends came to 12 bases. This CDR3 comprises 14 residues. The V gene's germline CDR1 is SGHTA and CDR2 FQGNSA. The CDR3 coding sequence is TGTGCCAGCAGCCCCCGGACAGTACAAGAGACCCAGTACTTC. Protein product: CASSPRTVQETQYF.

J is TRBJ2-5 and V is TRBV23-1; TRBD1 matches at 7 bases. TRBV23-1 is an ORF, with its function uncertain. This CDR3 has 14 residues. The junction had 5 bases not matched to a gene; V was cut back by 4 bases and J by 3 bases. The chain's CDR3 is CASSLGQLEETQYF. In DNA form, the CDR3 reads TGCGCCAGCAGTCTGGGACAGCTAGAAGAGACCCAGTACTTC.

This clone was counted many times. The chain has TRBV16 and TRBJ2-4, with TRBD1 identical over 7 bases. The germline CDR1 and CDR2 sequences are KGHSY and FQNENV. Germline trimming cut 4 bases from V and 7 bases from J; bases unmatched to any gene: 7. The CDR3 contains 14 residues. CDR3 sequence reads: CASSLDGTANIQYF. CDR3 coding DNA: TGTGCCAGCAGCCTAGATGGGACAGCTAACATTCAGTACTTC.

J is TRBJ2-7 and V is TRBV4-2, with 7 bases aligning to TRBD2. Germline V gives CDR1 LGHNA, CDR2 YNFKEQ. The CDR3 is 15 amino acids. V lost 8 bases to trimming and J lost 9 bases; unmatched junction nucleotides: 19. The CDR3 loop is CASSDLGGTLRGQYF. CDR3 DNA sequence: TGTGCCAGCTCGGACCTCGGGGGGACCTTACGAGGGCAGTACTTC.

CDR3 DNA sequence: TGTGCCAGCAGCTTAGAGGGGGGTGCGAACATTCAGTACTTC. Translating it yields CASSLEGGANIQYF. This chain joins TRBV5-6 and TRBJ2-4; D may correspond to TRBD1 or TRBD2 (6 bases each). This CDR3 spans 14 amino acids. V was pared by 2 bases and J by 7 bases, with 13 bases between. Looked up from germline, CDR1 is SGHDT and CDR2 is YYEEEE.

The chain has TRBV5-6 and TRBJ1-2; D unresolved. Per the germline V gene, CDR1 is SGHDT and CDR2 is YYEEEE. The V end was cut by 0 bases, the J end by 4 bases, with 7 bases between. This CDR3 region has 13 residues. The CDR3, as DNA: TGTGCCAGCAGCTTGGACAGACGCTATGGCTACACCTTC. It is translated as CASSLDRRYGYTF.

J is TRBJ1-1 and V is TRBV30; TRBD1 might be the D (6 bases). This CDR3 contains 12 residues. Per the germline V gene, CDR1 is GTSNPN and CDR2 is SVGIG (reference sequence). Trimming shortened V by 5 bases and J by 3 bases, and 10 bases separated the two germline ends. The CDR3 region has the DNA TGTGCCTGGGGGCAGGGGTACACTGAAGCTTTCTTT. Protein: CAWGQGYTEAFF.

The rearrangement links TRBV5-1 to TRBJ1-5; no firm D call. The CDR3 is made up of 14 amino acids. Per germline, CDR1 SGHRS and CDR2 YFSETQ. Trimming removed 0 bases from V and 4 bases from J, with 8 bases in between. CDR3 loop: CASSLESSNQPQHF. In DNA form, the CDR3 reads TGCGCCAGCAGCTTGGAAAGCTCTAATCAGCCCCAGCATTTT.

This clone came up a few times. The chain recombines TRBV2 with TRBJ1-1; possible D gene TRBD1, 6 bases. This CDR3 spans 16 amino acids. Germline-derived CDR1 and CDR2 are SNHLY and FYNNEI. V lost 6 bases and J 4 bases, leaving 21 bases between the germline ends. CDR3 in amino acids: CASSNADSTRGTEAFF. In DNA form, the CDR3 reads TGTGCCAGCAGCAATGCCGACAGTACCAGGGGCACTGAAGCTTTCTTT. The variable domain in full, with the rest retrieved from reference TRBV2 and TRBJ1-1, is EPEVTQTPSHQVTQMGQEVILRCVPISNHLYFYWYRQILGQKVEFLVSFYNNEISEKSEIFDDQFSVERPDGSNFTLKIRSTKLEDSAMYFCASSNADSTRGTEAFFGQGTRLTVV.

For the CDR3, the DNA is TGTGCCAGTCGGACTGTGAACACCGGGGAGCTGTTTTTT. Protein sequence: CASRTVNTGELFF. The V call is TRBV2, the J call TRBJ2-2; tentatively, D is TRBD2 (5 bases). The CDR3 has 13 residues. The germline V and J ends were trimmed by 9 bases and 1 base, with 9 bases remaining between them. Germline CDR1 is SNHLY and CDR2 is FYNNEI.

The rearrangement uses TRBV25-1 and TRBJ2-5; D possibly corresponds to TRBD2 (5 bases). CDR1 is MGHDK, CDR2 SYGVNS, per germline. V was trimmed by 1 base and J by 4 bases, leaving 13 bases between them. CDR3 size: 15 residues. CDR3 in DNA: TGTGCCAGCAGTGAATCGATCGCGGGTATAGAGACCCAGTACTTC. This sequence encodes CASSESIAGIETQYF.